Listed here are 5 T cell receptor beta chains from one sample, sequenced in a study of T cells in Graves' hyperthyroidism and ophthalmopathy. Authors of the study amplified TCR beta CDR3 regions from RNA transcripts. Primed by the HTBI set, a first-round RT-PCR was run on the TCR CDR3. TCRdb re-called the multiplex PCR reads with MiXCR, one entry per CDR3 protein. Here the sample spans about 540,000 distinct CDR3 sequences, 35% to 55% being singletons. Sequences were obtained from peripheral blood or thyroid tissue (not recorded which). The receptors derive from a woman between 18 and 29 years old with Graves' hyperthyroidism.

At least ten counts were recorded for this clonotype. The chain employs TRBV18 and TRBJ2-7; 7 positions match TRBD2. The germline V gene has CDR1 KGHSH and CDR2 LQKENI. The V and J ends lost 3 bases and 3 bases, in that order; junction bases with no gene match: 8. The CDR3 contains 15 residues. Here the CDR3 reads CASSPPSGALYEQYF. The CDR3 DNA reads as TGTGCCAGCTCACCGCCTAGCGGAGCCCTCTACGAGCAGTACTTC. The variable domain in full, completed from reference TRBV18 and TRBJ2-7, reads NAGVMQNPRHLVRRRGQEARLRCSPMKGHSHVYWYRQLPEEGLKFMVYLQKENIIDESGMPKERFSAEFPKEGPSILRIQQVVRGDSAAYFCASSPPSGALYEQYFGPGTRLTVT.

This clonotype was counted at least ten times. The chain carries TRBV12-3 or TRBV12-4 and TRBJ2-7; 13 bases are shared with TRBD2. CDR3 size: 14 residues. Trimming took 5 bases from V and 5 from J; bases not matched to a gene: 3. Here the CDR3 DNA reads TGTGCCAGCAGTCCCGGACTAGCGGGAGACGAGCAGTACTTC. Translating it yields CASSPGLAGDEQYF.

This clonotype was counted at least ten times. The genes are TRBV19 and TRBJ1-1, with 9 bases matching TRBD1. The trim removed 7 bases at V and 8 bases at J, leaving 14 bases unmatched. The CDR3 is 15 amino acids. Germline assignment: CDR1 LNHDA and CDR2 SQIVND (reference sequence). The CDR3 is CASKTLGGDRVEAFF. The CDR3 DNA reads TGTGCCAGTAAAACATTGGGAGGGGACAGGGTCGAAGCTTTCTTT. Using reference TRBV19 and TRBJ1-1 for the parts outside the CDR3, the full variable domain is DGGITQSPKYLFRKEGQNVTLSCEQNLNHDAMYWYRQDPGQGLRLIYYSQIVNDFQKGDIAEGYSVSREKKESFPLTVTSAQKNPTAFYLCASKTLGGDRVEAFFGQGTRLTVV.

The CDR3: CAISENRNYGYTF. In DNA form, the CDR3 reads TGTGCCATCAGTGAAAACAGAAACTATGGCTACACCTTC. The J gene is TRBJ1-2, the V gene TRBV10-3, with D unclear. Germline V CDR1 and CDR2: ENHRY, SYGVKD. The CDR3 is 13 amino acids. V lost 3 bases and J 2 bases, leaving 7 bases between the germline ends.

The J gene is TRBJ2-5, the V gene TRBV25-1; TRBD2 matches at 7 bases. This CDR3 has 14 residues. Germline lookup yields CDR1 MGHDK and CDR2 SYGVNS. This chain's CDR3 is CTGSEGLVGETQYF. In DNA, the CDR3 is TGTACCGGCAGTGAAGGACTAGTCGGAGAGACCCAGTACTTC. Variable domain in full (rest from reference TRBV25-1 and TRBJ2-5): EADIYQTPRYLVIGTGKKITLECSQTMGHDKMYWYQQDPGMELHLIHYSYGVNSTEKGDLSSESTVSRIRTEHFPLTLESARPSHTSQYLCTGSEGLVGETQYFGPGTRLLVL.